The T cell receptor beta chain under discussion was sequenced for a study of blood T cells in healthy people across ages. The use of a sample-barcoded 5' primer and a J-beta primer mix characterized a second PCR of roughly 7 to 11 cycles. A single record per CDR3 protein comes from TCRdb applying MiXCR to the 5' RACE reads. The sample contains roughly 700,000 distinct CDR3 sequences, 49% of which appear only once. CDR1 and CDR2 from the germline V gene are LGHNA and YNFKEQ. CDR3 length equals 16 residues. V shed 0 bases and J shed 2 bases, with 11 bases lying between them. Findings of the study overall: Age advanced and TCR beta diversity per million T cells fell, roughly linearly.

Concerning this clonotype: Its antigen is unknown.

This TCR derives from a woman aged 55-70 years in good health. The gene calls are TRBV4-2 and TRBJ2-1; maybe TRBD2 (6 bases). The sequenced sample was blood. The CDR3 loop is CASSQDPGLAYNEQFF. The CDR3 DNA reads TGTGCCAGCAGCCAAGATCCGGGACTCGCCTACAATGAGCAGTTCTTC.